This TCR beta chain was identified in a study of T cells in Graves' hyperthyroidism and ophthalmopathy. CDR3 length: 14 residues. After removal of 4 bases from V and 8 bases from J, the junction contained 6 bases not matched to a gene. Germline V gene data show CDR1 as LGHNA and CDR2 as YSLEER. Diagnosis rested on symptoms, serum thyroxine and TRAb, thyroid ultrasound, and orbital computed tomography. TCR beta CDR3 region amplification was performed from RNA transcripts. The TCR CDR3 first-round RT-PCR relied on the HTBI primer set. TCRdb redid the calling of the multiplex PCR reads with MiXCR, one entry per CDR3 protein. The sample carries about 210,000 distinct CDR3 sequences, 17% recorded once. This clonotype was counted many times.

This TCR came from a man over 45 with Graves' hyperthyroidism. The sample taken for sequencing was blood. The chain is built from TRBV4-3 and TRBJ2-1, with TRBD2 matching 9 bases. This CDR3 reads CASSRSGSGDEQFF. For the CDR3, the DNA is TGCGCCAGCAGCCGTAGCGGGAGTGGCGATGAGCAGTTCTTC.